This T cell receptor (beta chain) is from a study of T-cell memory formation after mild COVID-19. A single record per CDR3 protein comes from TCRdb applying MiXCR to the 5' RACE reads. The sample lists about 470,000 distinct CDR3 sequences, more than 20% occurring once. This clonotype was seen more than once but under ten times. Its antigen remains unknown. Per germline, CDR1 SGHTA and CDR2 FQGTGA. V lost 2 bases and J lost 2, with 11 bases in between. The CDR3 is 15 residues long. Study-wide points: Nothing showed for sure that second-wave clones peaking on day 37 were SARS-CoV-2 specific.

The rearrangement joins TRBV7-3 to TRBJ2-3; tentative D call: TRBD1 (6 bases). What was sequenced was PBMCs or a T cell subset sorted from them (not recorded which). The receptor's source is an adult woman who had mild COVID-19 (a few samples of this study predate the infection). Cell type and time point are not known. The CDR3 reads CASSLGTRSTDTQYF. In DNA form, the CDR3 reads TGTGCCAGCAGCTTAGGGACAAGGTCCACAGATACGCAGTATTTT.